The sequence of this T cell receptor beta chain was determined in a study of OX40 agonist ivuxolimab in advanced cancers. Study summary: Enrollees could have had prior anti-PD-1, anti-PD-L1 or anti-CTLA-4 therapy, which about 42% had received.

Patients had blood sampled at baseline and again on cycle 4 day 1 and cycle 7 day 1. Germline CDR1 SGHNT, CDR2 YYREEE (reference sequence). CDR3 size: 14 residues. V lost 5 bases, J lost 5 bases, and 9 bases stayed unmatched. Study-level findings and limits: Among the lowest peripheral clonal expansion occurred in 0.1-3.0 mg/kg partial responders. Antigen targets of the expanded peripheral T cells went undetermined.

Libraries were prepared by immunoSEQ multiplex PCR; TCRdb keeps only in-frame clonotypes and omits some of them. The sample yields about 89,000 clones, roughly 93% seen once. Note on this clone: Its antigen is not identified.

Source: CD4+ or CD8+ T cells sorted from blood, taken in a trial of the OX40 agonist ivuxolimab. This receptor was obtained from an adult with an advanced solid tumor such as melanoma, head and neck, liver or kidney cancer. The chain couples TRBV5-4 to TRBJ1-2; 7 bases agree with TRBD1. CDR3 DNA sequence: TGTGCCAGCAGTCCAGGGACAGCAGATTATGGCTACACCTTC. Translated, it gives CASSPGTADYGYTF.